These T cell receptor beta chains were read from a single sample in a study of T cells after posttransplantation cyclophosphamide. TCRdb keeps only in-frame clones here, not all; method: immunoSEQ multiplex PCR. The sample yields about 66,000 clones, about 93% seen once. Sequencing was done on a sample of PBMCs. The origin of the receptors is a woman aged 25 to 39 in good health and a related stem cell transplant donor. CDR3s include the opening cysteine and the closing phenylalanine or tryptophan.

j_gene,v_gene,CDR3aa
TRBJ2-7,TRBV7-9,CASSLGPPGPYEQYF
TRBJ2-3,TRBV30,CAWSYSGGADTQYF
TRBJ2-7,TRBV15,CATSRRQAWNEQYF
TRBJ2-3,TRBV27,CASSFVLGERTDTQYF
TRBJ2-3,TRBV11-2,CASSFGLAGTDTQYF
TRBJ1-4,TRBV5-4,CASSLARGGTEGEKLFF
TRBJ1-6,TRBV27,CASGQISPLHF
TRBJ1-4,TRBV28,CASSLIANEKLFF
TRBJ2-7,TRBV10-3,CAIRTGYEQYF
TRBJ2-5,TRBV5-1,CASSLDRVGHETQYF
TRBJ2-7,TRBV29-1,CSGTGTYEQYF
TRBJ1-2,TRBV4-1,CASSPGQIYGYTF
TRBJ2-3,TRBV18,CASSPGLDTDTQYF
TRBJ2-2,TRBV5-4,CASSLRLAPNTGELFF
TRBJ2-7,TRBV28,CASSPDYSSSYEQYF
TRBJ2-4,TRBV4-1,CASSDPGLAKNIQYF
TRBJ2-5,TRBV28,CASSFGETQYF
TRBJ2-3,TRBV7-2,CASSVIVASGGRGTQYF
TRBJ2-3,TRBV5-4,CASSLEGQGADTQYF
TRBJ1-2,TRBV6-5,CASSYSRGRSYTF
TRBJ2-7,TRBV29-1,CSAGGHASYEQYF
TRBJ2-7,TRBV15,CATSGGVGPYEQYF
TRBJ2-6,TRBV19,CASSTWAGQGFSGANVLTF
TRBJ1-1,TRBV28,CAIIGTGNTEAFF
TRBJ2-5,TRBV18,CASSPDSQETQYF
TRBJ1-4,TRBV19,CASTGGAQTNEKLFF
TRBJ1-1,TRBV18,CASSPLADLNTEAFF
TRBJ2-7,TRBV19,CASSLRGQDYEQYF
TRBJ2-6,TRBV19,CASSPRARGYSGANVLTF
TRBJ2-3,TRBV7-3,CASSLGSKGTDTQYF
TRBJ1-1,TRBV6-4,CASSESGEDTEAFF
TRBJ1-2,TRBV12-5,CASGLSLNSGKTERRSYGYTF
TRBJ1-2,TRBV9,CASSVSGAGGGYTF
TRBJ1-4,TRBV2,CASSEVQGVEKLFF
TRBJ1-5,TRBV19,CASRAYMRQPQHF
TRBJ1-3,TRBV7-8,CASSLGQESSGNTIYF
TRBJ2-2,TRBV7-2,CASSGWTSGRTGELFF
TRBJ1-3,TRBV19,CASSEITGSLGNTIYF
TRBJ2-7,TRBV11-2,CASSLERQYF